The clone carrying this TCR beta chain has just a few counts. Its target is unknown. The data are from a study of blood T cells in healthy people across ages. Study outcomes and limitations: The study regarded diversity estimates from one million T cells as underestimates. Per million T cells, the diversity of TCR beta decreased roughly linearly as age advanced. No conclusive comparison of naive versus antigen-experienced cells was possible with unsorted PBMCs.

The authors ran a second PCR of 7 to 11 cycles using a sample-barcoded 5' primer and a J-beta primer mix. From the 5' RACE reads, TCRdb called clonotypes with MiXCR, one entry per CDR3 protein. This table holds about 1.8 million distinct CDR3 sequences, around 50% found once. This CDR3 region has 11 residues. Germline CDR1 and CDR2: SQVTM and ANQGSEA. Trimming stripped 4 bases from V and 3 bases from J, with 6 bases between. The V and J genes are TRBV29-1 and TRBJ1-2; unclear D gene. The sequence derives from a woman aged 40 to 55 in good health. The sample was blood. Here the CDR3 reads CSVVADYGYTF. DNA of the CDR3: TGCAGCGTTGTAGCTGACTATGGCTACACCTTC.